Listed here are 30 T cell receptor beta chains from one sample, sequenced in a study of cytomegalovirus exposure and HLA in healthy donors (dated by TCRdb to about 2017). Receptor libraries were prepared by the immunoSEQ multiplex PCR assay. For the multiplex PCR, a mixture combining 60 forward primers for TCR Vbeta segments and 13 reverse primers for TCR Jbeta segments was used. TCRdb holds this immuneACCESS table with in-frame rearrangements only. Some clones are missing; in checked studies, unresolved V genes explain under half, and the rest has no known cause. Across this sample there are 150,000 to 200,000 clones, with roughly 72% seen only once. The top ten clones comprise around 1.9% of the sample. Specimen: PBMCs. These receptors were obtained from a man aged 30 to 45 in good health and CMV-seronegative.

The CDR3 spells CASSPREVSTEAFF. CDR3 bases: TGTGCCAGCAGCCCACGGGAGGTCTCAACTGAAGCTTTCTTT. V is TRBV11-2 and J is TRBJ1-1; no clear D. Germline values: CDR1 SGHAT, CDR2 FQNNGV. V was pared by 5 bases and J by 5 bases, with 15 bases between. CDR3 size: 14 residues.

This clone was observed a single time. The J gene is TRBJ1-1, the V gene TRBV29-1; the D is unclear. The CDR3 contains 12 residues. Germline V gene data show CDR1 as SQVTM and CDR2 as ANQGSEA. The V and J ends lost 4 bases and 0 bases respectively, with 6 bases between them. The DNA for the CDR3 is TGCAGCGTTGGTTTCATGAACACTGAAGCTTTCTTT. Its translation: CSVGFMNTEAFF.

The rearrangement uses TRBV27 and TRBJ2-3; 12 positions agree with TRBD2. V trimming: 4 bases; J trimming: 3 bases; junction bases outside the gene matches: 5. This CDR3 is built from 16 residues. Germline CDR1 MNHEY, CDR2 SMNVEV (reference sequence). The CDR3 loop is CASSSSGTSGTDTQYF. CDR3 nucleotide sequence: TGTGCCAGCAGTTCGTCCGGGACTAGCGGGACAGATACGCAGTATTTT.

In regard to this clone: Other DNA variants within this sample encode the same CDR3. This sequence joins TRBV6-5 and TRBJ2-5; 10 bases fit TRBD2. V shed 5 bases, J shed 0 bases, and the junction held 0 bases outside the gene matches. Germline V gene sequence: CDR1 MNHEY, CDR2 SVGAGI. This CDR3 is 14 amino acids long. CDR3 loop: CASSTSGNQETQYF. In DNA, the CDR3 is TGTGCCAGCAGTACTAGCGGGAACCAAGAGACCCAGTACTTC.

The rearrangement links TRBV7-3 to TRBJ2-2; D remains ambiguous. The V end lost 0 bases, the J end lost 4 bases, and 6 bases lay between the germline ends. Germline assignment: CDR1 SGHTA and CDR2 FQGTGA. CDR3 length: 14 residues. The CDR3 DNA is TGTGCCAGCAGCTTAACTGGAGCCACCGGGGAGCTGTTTTTT. Amino acids: CASSLTGATGELFF.

Only one count was recorded for this clone. The V gene is TRBV9, the J gene TRBJ1-5; D unresolved. Trimming removed 4 bases from V and 6 bases from J, with 14 bases in between. The CDR3 extends over 14 amino acids. Germline V gene data show CDR1 as SGDLS and CDR2 as YYNGEE. The CDR3 nucleotides read TGTGCCAGCAGCACAGAAGGAACCTCTCAGCCCCAGCATTTT. Its protein is CASSTEGTSQPQHF.

The CDR3 region has the DNA TGTGCCTGGAGTGTACTGGCGGGAAGGACAGATACGCAGTATTTT. Translation gives CAWSVLAGRTDTQYF. The rearrangement links TRBV30 to TRBJ2-3; D possibly corresponds to TRBD2 (6 bases). V was cut by 0 bases and J by 3 bases, with 13 bases left in between. The CDR3 consists of 15 residues. Germline V gene data show CDR1 as GTSNPN and CDR2 as SVGIG (reference sequence).

CDR3 protein: CASSISAGGLGETQYF. The DNA for the CDR3 is TGTGCCAGTAGTATATCGGCGGGAGGCCTCGGGGAGACCCAGTACTTC. V is TRBV19 and J is TRBJ2-5; 8 bases fit TRBD2. The V gene's germline CDR1 is LNHDA and CDR2 SQIVND (reference sequence). J gave up 5 bases and V 2 bases, and 10 bases lay outside the gene matches. CDR3 length: 16 residues.

In its sample, this clone was seen a few times. The sample carries other DNA sequences with the same CDR3. V usage is TRBV29-1 and J usage is TRBJ2-1, with TRBD2 matching 7 bases. This CDR3 contains 11 residues. Germline V CDR1 and CDR2: SQVTM, ANQGSEA. After removal of 7 bases from V and 4 bases from J, the junction contained 1 base not matched to a gene. DNA for the CDR3: TGCAGCGGGGGACTATACAATGAGCAGTTCTTC. Translated, it gives CSGGLYNEQFF.

The chain links TRBV4-1 to TRBJ1-2; D not resolved. Trimming took off 2 bases at V and 5 bases at J, with 9 bases between the two ends. This CDR3 has 13 residues. Germline V gives CDR1 MGHRA, CDR2 YSYEKL. CDR3 bases: TGCGCCAGCAGCCAAAGAACATTATATGGCTACACCTTC. Its translation is CASSQRTLYGYTF.

This clone was seen a few times. V usage is TRBV4-1 and J usage is TRBJ2-1; 8 bases map to TRBD2. V lost 1 base and J lost 8; bases outside the gene matches: 10. CDR1 and CDR2 (germline): MGHRA, YSYEKL. The CDR3 has 16 amino acids. CDR3: CASSQAGGGTKDEQFF. CDR3 sequence (DNA): TGCGCCAGCAGCCAAGCTGGCGGGGGGACCAAGGATGAGCAGTTCTTC.

The rearrangement joins TRBV2 to TRBJ2-7, with a possible D match to TRBD1 (6 bases). V lost 0 bases and J 6 bases, leaving 15 bases between the germline ends. The V gene's germline CDR1 is SNHLY and CDR2 FYNNEI. The CDR3 length is 15 residues. CDR3: CASSEALRGYGEQYF. The CDR3 DNA is TGTGCCAGCAGTGAAGCGTTGAGGGGGTACGGCGAGCAGTACTTC.

The genes are TRBV11-3 and TRBJ2-7, with D unresolved. The CDR3 sequence is 15 residues long. Per the germline V gene, CDR1 is SGHNT and CDR2 is YENEEA. V lost 0 bases to trimming and J lost 0 bases, with 9 bases between them. CDR3 DNA: TGTGCCAGCAGCTTAGATACGATACACTCCTACGAGCAGTACTTC. It codes for CASSLDTIHSYEQYF.

This clone appeared a single time. The chain joins TRBV7-9 to TRBJ2-7, with D perhaps TRBD1 (5 bases). CDR3 size: 13 residues. The V end lost 4 bases, the J end lost 3 bases, and 10 bases lay between the germline ends. The germline gives CDR1 SEHNR, CDR2 FQNEAQ (reference sequence). CDR3 residues: CASSYSTDYEQYF. As DNA, the CDR3 is TGTGCCAGCAGCTACTCGACAGACTACGAGCAGTACTTC.

DNA for the CDR3: TGTGCCAGCAGCCTCCCGGGACAGGGGAACACCGGGGAGCTGTTTTTT. Amino acids: CASSLPGQGNTGELFF. This rearrangement joins TRBV7-3 to TRBJ2-2; 9 nucleotides agree with TRBD1. Germline V gene data show CDR1 as SGHTA and CDR2 as FQGTGA. The V gene end was trimmed by 5 bases and the J gene end by 1 base; junction bases not matched to a gene: 5. The CDR3 contains 16 residues.

This clone was detected only once. The chain uses TRBV19 and TRBJ2-7, with 8 bases lining up with TRBD2. CDR3 length: 13 residues. The V gene end was trimmed by 5 bases and the J gene end by 5 bases; junction bases not matched to a gene: 5. Germline loops: CDR1 LNHDA, CDR2 SQIVND (reference sequence). CDR3 DNA sequence: TGTGCCAGTAGTCCGGGACTAGACGACGAGCAGTACTTC. Residues: CASSPGLDDEQYF.

The J gene is TRBJ1-4, the V gene TRBV5-5, with TRBD1 matching over 11 bases. Germline V gene lookup returns CDR1 SGHKS and CDR2 YYEKEE (reference sequence). The CDR3 loop spans 16 amino acids. V was clipped by 4 bases and J by 3 bases; unmatched bases: 5. The CDR3 nucleotides read TGTGCCAGCAGCCTGGACAGGGGGCGGGCTAATGAAAAACTGTTTTTT. It translates to CASSLDRGRANEKLFF.

This clone was seen more than once but under ten times. The V gene is TRBV19, the J gene TRBJ2-7; a weak D match, TRBD1 (6 bases). CDR3 length: 11 residues. Trimming left V 3 bases short and J 7 bases short, with 7 bases between. Germline assignment: CDR1 LNHDA and CDR2 SQIVND (reference sequence). The CDR3 region has the DNA TGTGCCAGTAGTATTGGACAGGAGCAGTACTTC. Its translation is CASSIGQEQYF.

The V and J genes are TRBV10-2 and TRBJ2-1; 7 nucleotides agree with TRBD1. Germline CDR1 and CDR2: WSHSY and SAAADI. The V gene end was trimmed by 8 bases and the J gene end by 6 bases; junction bases not matched to a gene: 7. This CDR3 has 13 residues. This chain's CDR3 is CASRDRVGNEQFF. For the CDR3, the DNA is TGCGCCAGCCGAGACAGGGTGGGCAATGAGCAGTTCTTC.

The chain joins TRBV18 to TRBJ2-3; maybe TRBD2 (5 bases). The CDR3 is 16 amino acids. CDR1 and CDR2 from the germline V gene are KGHSH and LQKENI. The ends were cut back, 3 bases at V and 2 bases at J, with 15 bases in the middle. The CDR3 loop reads CASSPFVGELTDTQYF. Written as DNA, the CDR3 is TGTGCCAGCTCACCGTTCGTGGGAGAGCTCACAGATACGCAGTATTTT.

Remarks on this clone: Distinct nucleotide sequences in the sample also encode this CDR3. The genes are TRBV29-1 and TRBJ2-5; 8 bases agree with TRBD1. Unmatched junction bases numbered 2, after V lost 4 bases and J lost 4 bases. Germline CDR1 SQVTM, CDR2 ANQGSEA. This CDR3 contains 12 residues. Written as DNA, the CDR3 is TGCAGCGTTGGGACAGGGAGAGAGACCCAGTACTTC. Its protein product is CSVGTGRETQYF.

The rearrangement links TRBV11-3 to TRBJ2-1, with D tentatively TRBD2 (5 bases). Germline CDR1 reads SGHNT; CDR2 reads YENEEA. Trimming cost V 3 bases and J 0 bases, with 12 bases left between them. The CDR3 spans 16 residues. The CDR3 protein is CASSFSGAGSYNEQFF. Here the CDR3 DNA reads TGTGCCAGCAGCTTCTCTGGTGCGGGCTCCTACAATGAGCAGTTCTTC. Full variable domain (remainder filled in from reference TRBV11-3 and TRBJ2-1): EAGVVQSPRYKIIEKKQPVAFWCNPISGHNTLYWYLQNLGQGPELLIRYENEEAVDDSQLPKDRFSAERLKGVDSTLKIQPAELGDSAVYLCASSFSGAGSYNEQFFGPGTRLTVL.

The chain joins TRBV27 to TRBJ2-7; D is possibly TRBD2 (6 bases). CDR1 MNHEY and CDR2 SMNVEV come from the germline V gene (reference sequence). V was pared by 4 bases and J by 2 bases, with 15 bases between. The CDR3 runs 15 residues. The CDR3 DNA is TGTGCCAGCAGTTCCCGACTAGAAATGACCTACGAGCAGTACTTC. It yields the protein CASSSRLEMTYEQYF.

This clone was detected a few times. The rearrangement links TRBV4-2 to TRBJ1-1; D is unclear. V was clipped by 4 bases and J by 7 bases, with 16 bases between them. The CDR3 extends over 14 amino acids. The V gene's germline CDR1 is LGHNA and CDR2 YNFKEQ. Here the CDR3 reads CASSRVVGLYEAFF. The DNA of the CDR3 is TGTGCCAGCAGCCGCGTCGTTGGGCTTTATGAAGCTTTCTTT.

The gene calls are TRBV5-8 and TRBJ1-5; no reliable D call. The V and J ends lost 7 bases and 0 bases respectively, with 11 bases between them. The germline V gene encodes CDR1 SGHTS and CDR2 YDEGEE. The CDR3 is 14 amino acids. The CDR3 reads CASGLSLSNQPQHF. The CDR3 bases are TGTGCCAGCGGACTAAGTCTTAGCAATCAGCCCCAGCATTTT.

The gene calls are TRBV7-8 and TRBJ2-1; 13 bases line up with TRBD2. CDR3 size: 15 residues. Trimming cost V 5 bases and J 9 bases; bases outside gene matches: 7. Looked up from germline, CDR1 is SGHVS and CDR2 is FQNEAQ. The CDR3 nucleotides read TGTGCCAGCAGCCCCGGACTAGCGGGGGTCTTTGAGCAGTTCTTC. Residues: CASSPGLAGVFEQFF.

This clone was detected once. The V and J genes are TRBV5-6 and TRBJ2-7; 8 bases agree with TRBD1. Germline assignment: CDR1 SGHDT and CDR2 YYEEEE. V lost 4 bases to trimming and J lost 3 bases; unmatched junction nucleotides: 6. CDR3 length: 14 amino acids. The CDR3 is CASSTTGDLYEQYF. The CDR3 nucleotides read TGTGCCAGCAGCACGACAGGGGATCTCTACGAGCAGTACTTC.

V usage is TRBV6-1 and J usage is TRBJ2-2; D unresolved. This CDR3 region has 15 residues. V was shortened by 2 bases and J by 7 bases, with 14 bases between the two germline ends. Per germline, CDR1 MNHNS and CDR2 SASEGT. The CDR3 DNA follows: TGTGCCAGCAGTGAAACAACGCCTGGGCACGGGGAGCTGTTTTTT. This sequence encodes CASSETTPGHGELFF.

The chain joins TRBV9 to TRBJ2-5; maybe TRBD2 (6 bases). Looked up from germline, CDR1 is SGDLS and CDR2 is YYNGEE. The CDR3 runs to 15 residues. The V end lost 0 bases, the J end lost 1 base, and 10 bases lay between the germline ends. CDR3 sequence reads: CASSVDPGVQETQYF. CDR3 DNA sequence: TGTGCCAGCAGCGTAGATCCGGGGGTCCAAGAGACCCAGTACTTC.

This clone was counted between two and nine times. The gene calls are TRBV2 and TRBJ2-7; weak D call: TRBD1 (6 bases). CDR1 SNHLY and CDR2 FYNNEI come from the germline V gene. V dropped 9 bases and J dropped 0 bases, with 12 bases sitting between them. The CDR3 loop spans 13 amino acids. The CDR3 nucleotides are TGTGCCAGTTCAGACAGGAGCTCCTACGAGCAGTACTTC. Protein product: CASSDRSSYEQYF.